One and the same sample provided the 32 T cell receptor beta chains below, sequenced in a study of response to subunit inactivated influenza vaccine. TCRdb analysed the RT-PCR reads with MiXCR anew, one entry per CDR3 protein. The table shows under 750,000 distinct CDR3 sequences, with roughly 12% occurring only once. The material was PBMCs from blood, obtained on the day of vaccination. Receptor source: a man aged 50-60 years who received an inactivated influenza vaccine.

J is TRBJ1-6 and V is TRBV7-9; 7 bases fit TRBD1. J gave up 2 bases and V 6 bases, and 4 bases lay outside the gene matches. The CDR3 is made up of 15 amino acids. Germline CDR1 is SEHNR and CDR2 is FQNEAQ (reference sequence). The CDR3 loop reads CASSPQGPYNSPLHF. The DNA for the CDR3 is TGTGCCAGCAGTCCACAGGGGCCCTATAATTCACCCCTCCACTTT.

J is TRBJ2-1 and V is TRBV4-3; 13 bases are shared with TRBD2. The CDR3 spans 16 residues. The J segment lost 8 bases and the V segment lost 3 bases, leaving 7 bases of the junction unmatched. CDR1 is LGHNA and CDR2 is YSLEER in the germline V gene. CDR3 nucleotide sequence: TGCGCCAGCAGCCATGAACTAGCGGGAGGGCCCTATGAGCAGTTCTTC. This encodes CASSHELAGGPYEQFF.

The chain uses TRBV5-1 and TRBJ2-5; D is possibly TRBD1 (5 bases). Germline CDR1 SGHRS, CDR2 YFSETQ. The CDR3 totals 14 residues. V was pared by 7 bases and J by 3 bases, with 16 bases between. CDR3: CASSLTGREETQYF. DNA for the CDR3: TGCGCCAGCTCCTTAACCGGCAGGGAAGAGACCCAGTACTTC.

The CDR3 loop reads CSARDLNLGYTGELFF. The CDR3 DNA reads as TGCAGTGCTAGAGATCTTAATTTGGGGTACACCGGGGAGCTGTTTTTT. The chain has TRBV20-1 and TRBJ2-2, with unresolved D. Germline V lookup: CDR1 DFQATT, CDR2 SNEGSKA (reference sequence). This CDR3 comprises 16 residues. V lost 0 bases, J lost 3 bases, and 14 bases lay in between.

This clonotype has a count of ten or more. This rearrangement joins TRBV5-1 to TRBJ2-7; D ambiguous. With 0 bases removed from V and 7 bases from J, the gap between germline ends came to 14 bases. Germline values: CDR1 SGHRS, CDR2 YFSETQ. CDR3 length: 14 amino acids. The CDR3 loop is CASSLGSHSWEQYF. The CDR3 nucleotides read TGCGCCAGCAGCTTGGGAAGCCATTCGTGGGAGCAGTACTTC.

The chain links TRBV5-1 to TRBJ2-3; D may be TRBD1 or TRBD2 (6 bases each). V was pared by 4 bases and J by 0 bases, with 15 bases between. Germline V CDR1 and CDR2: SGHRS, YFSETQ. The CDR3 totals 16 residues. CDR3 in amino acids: CASSPPTGASTDTQYF. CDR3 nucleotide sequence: TGCGCCAGCAGCCCCCCCACGGGGGCGAGCACAGATACGCAGTATTTT.

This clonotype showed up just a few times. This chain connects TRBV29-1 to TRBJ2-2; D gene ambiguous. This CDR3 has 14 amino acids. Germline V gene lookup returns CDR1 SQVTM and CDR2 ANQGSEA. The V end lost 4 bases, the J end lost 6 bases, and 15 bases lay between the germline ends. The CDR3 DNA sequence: TGCAGCGTTGGGCAGCGATTGGGTCCCGGGGAGCTGTTTTTT. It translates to CSVGQRLGPGELFF.

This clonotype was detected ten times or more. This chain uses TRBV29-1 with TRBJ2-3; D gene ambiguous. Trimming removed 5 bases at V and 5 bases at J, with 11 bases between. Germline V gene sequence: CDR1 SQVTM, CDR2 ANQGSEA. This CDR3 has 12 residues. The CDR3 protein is CSVSDLGDTQYF. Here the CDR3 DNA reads TGCAGCGTTTCGGATCTGGGAGATACGCAGTATTTT.

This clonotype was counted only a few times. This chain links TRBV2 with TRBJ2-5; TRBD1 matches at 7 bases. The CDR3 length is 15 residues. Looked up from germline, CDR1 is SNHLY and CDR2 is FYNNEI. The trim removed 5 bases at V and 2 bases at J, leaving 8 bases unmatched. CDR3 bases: TGTGCCAGCAGTACTCAGGGACAGATGCAAGAGACCCAGTACTTC. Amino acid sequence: CASSTQGQMQETQYF.

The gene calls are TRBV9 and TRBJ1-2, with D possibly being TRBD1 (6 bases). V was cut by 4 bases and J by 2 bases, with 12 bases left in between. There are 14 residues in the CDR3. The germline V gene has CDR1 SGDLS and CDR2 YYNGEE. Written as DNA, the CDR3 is TGTGCCAGCAGCCCTATGGGGGGCAACTATGGCTACACCTTC. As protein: CASSPMGGNYGYTF.

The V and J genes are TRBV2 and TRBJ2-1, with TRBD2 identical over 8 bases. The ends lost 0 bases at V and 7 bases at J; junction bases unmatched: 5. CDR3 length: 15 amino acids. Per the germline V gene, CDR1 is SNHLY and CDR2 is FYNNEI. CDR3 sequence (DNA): TGTGCCAGCAGTGAAGCGCGGGTAGCGGGAAATGAGCAGTTCTTC. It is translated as CASSEARVAGNEQFF.

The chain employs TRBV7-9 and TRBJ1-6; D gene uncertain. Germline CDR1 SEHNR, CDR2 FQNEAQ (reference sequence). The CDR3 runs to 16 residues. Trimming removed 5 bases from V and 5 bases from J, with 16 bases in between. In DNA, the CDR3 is TGTGCCAGCAGCCAGGATGTCGGAACCAATAATTCACCCCTCCACTTT. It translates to CASSQDVGTNNSPLHF.

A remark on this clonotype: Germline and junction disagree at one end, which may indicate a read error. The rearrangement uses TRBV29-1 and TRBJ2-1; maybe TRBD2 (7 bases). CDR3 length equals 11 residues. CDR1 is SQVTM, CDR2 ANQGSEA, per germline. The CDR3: CGVRGANEQFF. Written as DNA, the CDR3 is TGCGGCGTTCGGGGGGCTAATGAGCAGTTCTTC.

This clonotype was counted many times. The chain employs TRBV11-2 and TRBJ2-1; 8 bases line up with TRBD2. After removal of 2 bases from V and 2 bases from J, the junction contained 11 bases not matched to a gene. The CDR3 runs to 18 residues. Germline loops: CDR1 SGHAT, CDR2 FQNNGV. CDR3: CASSLRRGLAGTYNEQFF. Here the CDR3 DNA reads TGTGCCAGCAGCTTAAGAAGGGGTCTAGCGGGCACCTACAATGAGCAGTTCTTC.

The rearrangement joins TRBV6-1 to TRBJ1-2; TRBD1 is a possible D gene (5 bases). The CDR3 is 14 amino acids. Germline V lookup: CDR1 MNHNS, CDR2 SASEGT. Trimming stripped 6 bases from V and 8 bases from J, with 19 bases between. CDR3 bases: TGTGCCAGCAGCCTTGGCCGGGACCAAGGGGGCTACACCTTC. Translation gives CASSLGRDQGGYTF.

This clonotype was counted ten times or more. The CDR3 sequence: CASSLLSTDTQYF. Here the CDR3 DNA reads TGTGCCAGCAGTTTACTAAGCACAGATACGCAGTATTTT. The genes are TRBV12-3 or TRBV12-4 and TRBJ2-3, with D uncertain. The CDR3 contains 13 residues. V was trimmed by 2 bases and J by 0 bases, leaving 3 bases between them.

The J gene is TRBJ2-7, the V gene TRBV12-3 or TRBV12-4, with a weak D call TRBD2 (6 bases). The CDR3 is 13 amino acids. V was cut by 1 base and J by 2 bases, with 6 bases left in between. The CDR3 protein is CASSLERAYEQYF. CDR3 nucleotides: TGTGCCAGCAGTTTAGAGCGGGCCTACGAGCAGTACTTC.

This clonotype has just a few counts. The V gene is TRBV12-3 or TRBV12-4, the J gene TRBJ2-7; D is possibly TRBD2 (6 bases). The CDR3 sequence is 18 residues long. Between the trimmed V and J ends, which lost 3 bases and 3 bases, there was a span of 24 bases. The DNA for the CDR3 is TGTGCCAGCAGTTTTAGTAAAGACCGCTCCCTCGGGGGCTACGAGCAGTACTTC. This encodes CASSFSKDRSLGGYEQYF.

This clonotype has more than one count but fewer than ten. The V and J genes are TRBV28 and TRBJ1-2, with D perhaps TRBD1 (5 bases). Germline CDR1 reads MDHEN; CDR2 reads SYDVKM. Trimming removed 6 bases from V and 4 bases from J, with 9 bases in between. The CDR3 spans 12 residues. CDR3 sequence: CASSYRSYGYTF. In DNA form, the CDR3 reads TGTGCCAGCAGCTACAGGTCCTATGGCTACACCTTC.

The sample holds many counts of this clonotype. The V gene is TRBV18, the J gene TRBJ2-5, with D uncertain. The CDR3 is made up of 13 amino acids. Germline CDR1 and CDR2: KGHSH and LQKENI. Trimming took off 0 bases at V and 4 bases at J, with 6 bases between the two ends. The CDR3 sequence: CASSPPVGETQYF. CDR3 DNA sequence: TGTGCCAGCTCACCACCGGTTGGAGAGACCCAGTACTTC.

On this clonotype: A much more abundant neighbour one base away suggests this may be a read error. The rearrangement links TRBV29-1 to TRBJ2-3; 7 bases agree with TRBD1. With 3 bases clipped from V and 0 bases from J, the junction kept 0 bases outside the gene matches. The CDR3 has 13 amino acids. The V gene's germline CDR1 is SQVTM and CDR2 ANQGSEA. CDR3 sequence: CSVEDRSTDTQYF. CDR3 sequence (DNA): TGCAGCGTTGAGGACAGGAGCACAGATACGCAGTATTTT.

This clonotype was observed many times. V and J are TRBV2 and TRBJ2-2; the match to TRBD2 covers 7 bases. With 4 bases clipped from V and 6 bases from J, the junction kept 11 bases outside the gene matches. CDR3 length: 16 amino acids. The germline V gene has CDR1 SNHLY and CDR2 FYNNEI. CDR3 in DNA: TGTGCCAGCAGTGTTTTGGGCGGGAGTGGCTCCGGGGAGCTGTTTTTT. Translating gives CASSVLGGSGSGELFF.

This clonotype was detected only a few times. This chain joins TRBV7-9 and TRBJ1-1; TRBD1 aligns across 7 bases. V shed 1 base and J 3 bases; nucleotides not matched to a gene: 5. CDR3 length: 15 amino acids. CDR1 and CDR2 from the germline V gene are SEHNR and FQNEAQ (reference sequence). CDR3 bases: TGTGCCAGCAGCTTAGAACAGGGGCCACACACTGAAGCTTTCTTT. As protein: CASSLEQGPHTEAFF. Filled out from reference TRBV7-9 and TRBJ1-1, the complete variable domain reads DTGVSQNPRHKITKRGQNVTFRCDPISEHNRLYWYRQTLGQGPEFLTYFQNEAQLEKSRLLSDRFSAERPKGSFSTLEIQRTEQGDSAMYLCASSLEQGPHTEAFFGQGTRLTVV.

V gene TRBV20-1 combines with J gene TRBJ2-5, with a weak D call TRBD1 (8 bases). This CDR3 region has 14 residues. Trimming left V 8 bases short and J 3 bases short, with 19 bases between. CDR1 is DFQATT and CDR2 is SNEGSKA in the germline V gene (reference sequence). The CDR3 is CSHKTGGDKETQYF. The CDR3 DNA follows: TGCAGTCATAAAACAGGGGGGGATAAAGAGACCCAGTACTTC.

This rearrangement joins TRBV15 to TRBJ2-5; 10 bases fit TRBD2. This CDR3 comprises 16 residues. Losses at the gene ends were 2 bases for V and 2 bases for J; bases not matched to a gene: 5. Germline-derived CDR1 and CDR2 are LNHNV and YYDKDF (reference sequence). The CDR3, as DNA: TGTGCCACCAGCAGACGGACTAGCGGCTTACAAGAGACCCAGTACTTC. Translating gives CATSRRTSGLQETQYF. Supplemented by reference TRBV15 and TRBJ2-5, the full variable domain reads DAMVIQNPRYQVTQFGKPVTLSCSQTLNHNVMYWYQQKSSQAPKLLFHYYDKDFNNEADTPDNFQSRRPNTSFCFLDIRSPGLGDTAMYLCATSRRTSGLQETQYFGPGTRLLVL.

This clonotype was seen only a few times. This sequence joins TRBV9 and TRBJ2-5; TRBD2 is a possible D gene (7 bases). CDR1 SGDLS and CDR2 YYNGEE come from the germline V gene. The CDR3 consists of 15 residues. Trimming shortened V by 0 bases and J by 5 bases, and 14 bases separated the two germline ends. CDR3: CASSVESGGWETQYF. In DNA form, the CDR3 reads TGTGCCAGCAGCGTAGAATCGGGGGGCTGGGAGACCCAGTACTTC.

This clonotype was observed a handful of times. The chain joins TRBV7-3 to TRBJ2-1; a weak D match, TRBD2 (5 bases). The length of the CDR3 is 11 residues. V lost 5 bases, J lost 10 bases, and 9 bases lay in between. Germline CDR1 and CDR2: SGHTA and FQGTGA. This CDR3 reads CASSSGLEQFF. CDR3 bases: TGTGCCAGCAGCAGCGGTCTGGAGCAGTTCTTC.

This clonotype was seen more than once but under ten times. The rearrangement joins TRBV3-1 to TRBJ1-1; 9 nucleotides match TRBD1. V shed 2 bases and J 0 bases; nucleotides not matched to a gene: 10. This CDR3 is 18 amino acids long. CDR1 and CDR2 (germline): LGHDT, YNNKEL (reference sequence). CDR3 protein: CASSQYIPGQGMNTEAFF. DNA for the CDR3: TGTGCCAGCAGCCAATACATACCGGGACAGGGAATGAACACTGAAGCTTTCTTT.

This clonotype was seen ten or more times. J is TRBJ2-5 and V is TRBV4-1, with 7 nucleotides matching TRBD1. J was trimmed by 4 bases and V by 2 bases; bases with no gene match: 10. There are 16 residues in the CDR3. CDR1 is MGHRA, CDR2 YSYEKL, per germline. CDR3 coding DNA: TGCGCCAGCAGCCAAACGACAGGGTTCCGGGGAGAGACCCAGTACTTC. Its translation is CASSQTTGFRGETQYF.

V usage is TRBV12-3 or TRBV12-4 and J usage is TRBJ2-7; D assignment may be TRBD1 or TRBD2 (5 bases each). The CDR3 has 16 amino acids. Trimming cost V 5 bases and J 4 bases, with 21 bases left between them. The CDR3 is CASSPNTRDGMYEQYF. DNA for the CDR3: TGTGCCAGCAGTCCAAACACCCGGGACGGCATGTACGAGCAGTACTTC.

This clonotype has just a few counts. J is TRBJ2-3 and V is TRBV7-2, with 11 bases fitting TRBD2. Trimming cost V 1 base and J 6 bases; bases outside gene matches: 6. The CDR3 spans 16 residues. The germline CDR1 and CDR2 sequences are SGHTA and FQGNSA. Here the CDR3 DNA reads TGTGCCAGCAGCTTAGTCCTAGCGGGAGGTGGGGATACGCAGTATTTT. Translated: CASSLVLAGGGDTQYF.

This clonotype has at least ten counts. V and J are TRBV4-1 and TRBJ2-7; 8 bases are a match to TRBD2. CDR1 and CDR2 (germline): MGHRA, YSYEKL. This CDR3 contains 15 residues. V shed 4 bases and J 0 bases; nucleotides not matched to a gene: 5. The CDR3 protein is CASSLSGGPSYEQYF. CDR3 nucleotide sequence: TGCGCCAGCAGCCTAAGCGGGGGTCCCTCCTACGAGCAGTACTTC.